The 9 T cell receptor beta chains given below trace back to one sample, sequenced in a study of T cells after yellow fever vaccination. TCRdb reprocessed the 5' RACE reads via MiXCR and lists one record per CDR3 protein. The table shows about 300,000 distinct CDR3 sequences, with about 10% occurring only once. Specimen: CD4+ T cells sorted from PBMCs, collected 5 days after the yellow fever booster vaccination. The receptors originated from a man younger than 35 who received the YFV17D yellow fever vaccine.

In its sample, this clonotype was seen a few times. The rearrangement uses TRBV24-1 and TRBJ2-3, with 8 bases aligning to TRBD2. The CDR3 has 16 residues. In germline, CDR1 is KGHDR, CDR2 SFDVKD. V lost 4 bases to trimming and J lost 2 bases; unmatched junction nucleotides: 7. As DNA, the CDR3 is TGTGCCACCAGTGACCACATAGCGGGATACACAGATACGCAGTATTTT. The encoded protein is CATSDHIAGYTDTQYF.

This chain links TRBV18 with TRBJ1-2; no firm D call. This CDR3 contains 14 residues. V shed 0 bases and J shed 7 bases, with 12 bases lying between them. Germline V gene lookup returns CDR1 KGHSH and CDR2 LQKENI. The CDR3 spells CASSPPLRDSGYTF. CDR3 nucleotides: TGTGCCAGCTCACCACCTCTTCGGGATTCTGGCTACACCTTC.

The rearrangement joins TRBV2 to TRBJ1-5, with unresolved D. This CDR3 contains 15 residues. Germline V gene lookup returns CDR1 SNHLY and CDR2 FYNNEI. The ends were cut back, 2 bases at V and 2 bases at J, with 10 bases in the middle. CDR3: CASSERVSGNQPQHF. The DNA for the CDR3 is TGTGCCAGCAGTGAAAGGGTTTCAGGCAATCAGCCCCAGCATTTT. The full variable domain, in which reference TRBV2 and TRBJ1-5 provide the parts outside the CDR3, is EPEVTQTPSHQVTQMGQEVILRCVPISNHLYFYWYRQILGQKVEFLVSFYNNEISEKSEIFDDQFSVERPDGSNFTLKIRSTKLEDSAMYFCASSERVSGNQPQHFGDGTRLSIL.

The chain recombines TRBV4-3 with TRBJ2-3; 7 nucleotides match TRBD2. The germline V gene has CDR1 LGHNA and CDR2 YSLEER. The CDR3 extends over 16 amino acids. Trimming took 1 base from V and 8 from J; bases not matched to a gene: 12. The CDR3 is CASSQGGGLEMGTQYF. CDR3 DNA sequence: TGCGCCAGCAGCCAAGGGGGGGGACTGGAGATGGGTACGCAGTATTTT.

The chain couples TRBV21-1 to TRBJ1-2; TRBD1, as called in the table, went unchecked against the DNA. TRBV21-1 is shown as a pseudogene. The CDR3 is 17 amino acids. The CDR3 nucleotides read TGTGCCAGCAGCCCCCCACGGGGACGGGGGCATGGGGAAGGCTACACCTTC. Translated, it gives CASSPPRGRGHGEGYTF.

The chain employs TRBV30 and TRBJ2-5, with D tentatively TRBD2 (7 bases). Germline V gives CDR1 GTSNPN, CDR2 SVGIG (reference sequence). V lost 1 base and J lost 8, with 20 bases in between. This CDR3 region has 15 residues. This CDR3 reads CAWSEGGGLQTTQYF. The CDR3 DNA sequence: TGTGCCTGGAGTGAGGGGGGGGGACTGCAGACTACCCAGTACTTC.

The CDR3: CASSAYLTGGFNSPLHF. CDR3 DNA: TGTGCCAGCAGTGCCTACCTGACAGGGGGCTTTAATTCACCCCTCCACTTT. V is TRBV27 and J is TRBJ1-6, with 10 bases identical to TRBD1. The ends lost 5 bases at V and 6 bases at J; junction bases unmatched: 10. Germline V lookup: CDR1 MNHEY, CDR2 SMNVEV (reference sequence). The CDR3 extends over 17 amino acids.

This clonotype was found a few times. CDR3 sequence reads: CASSLGLRTGASINYGYTF. CDR3 sequence (DNA): TGTGCCAGCAGCTTGGGGTTGAGGACAGGGGCCTCCATTAACTATGGCTACACCTTC. The V call is TRBV5-8, the J call TRBJ1-2, with 9 bases identical to TRBD1. The germline V gene has CDR1 SGHTS and CDR2 YDEGEE. The length of the CDR3 is 19 residues. V shed 0 bases, J shed 1 base, and the junction held 13 bases outside the gene matches.

This clonotype occurred a few times. This chain uses TRBV4-1 with TRBJ1-5; 8 nucleotides line up with TRBD1. The CDR3 contains 14 residues. V shed 5 bases, J shed 7 bases, and the junction held 7 bases outside the gene matches. CDR1 and CDR2 from the germline V gene are MGHRA and YSYEKL. The CDR3 here is CASSFRTGMQPQHF. CDR3 DNA sequence: TGCGCCAGCAGCTTTCGGACAGGGATGCAGCCCCAGCATTTT.